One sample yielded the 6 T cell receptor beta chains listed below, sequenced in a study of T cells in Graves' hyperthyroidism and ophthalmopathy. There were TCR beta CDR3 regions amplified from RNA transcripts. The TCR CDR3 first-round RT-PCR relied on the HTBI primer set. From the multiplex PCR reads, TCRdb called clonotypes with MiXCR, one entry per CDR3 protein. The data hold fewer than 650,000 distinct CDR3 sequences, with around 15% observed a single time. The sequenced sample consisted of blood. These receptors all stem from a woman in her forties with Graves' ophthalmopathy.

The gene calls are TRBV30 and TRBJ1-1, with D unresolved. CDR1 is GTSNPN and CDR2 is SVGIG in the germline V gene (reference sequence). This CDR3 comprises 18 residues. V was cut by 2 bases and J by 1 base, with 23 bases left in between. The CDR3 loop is CAWSKWFSGSQRNTEAFF. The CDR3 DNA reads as TGTGCCTGGAGTAAGTGGTTTTCAGGCTCCCAGCGGAACACTGAAGCTTTCTTT.

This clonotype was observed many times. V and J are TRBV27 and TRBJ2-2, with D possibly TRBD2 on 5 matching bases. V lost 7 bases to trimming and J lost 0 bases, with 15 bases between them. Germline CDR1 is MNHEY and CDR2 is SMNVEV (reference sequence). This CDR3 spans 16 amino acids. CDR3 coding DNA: TGTGCCAGCACCATTCGGGAAAGAGCGAACACCGGGGAGCTGTTTTTT. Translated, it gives CASTIRERANTGELFF.

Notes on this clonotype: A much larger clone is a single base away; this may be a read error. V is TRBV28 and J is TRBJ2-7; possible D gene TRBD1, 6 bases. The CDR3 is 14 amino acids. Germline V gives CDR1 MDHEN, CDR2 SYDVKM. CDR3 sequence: CASRTPTGAYEEYF. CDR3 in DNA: TGTGCCAGCCGAACCCCGACAGGAGCCTACGAGGAGTACTTC.

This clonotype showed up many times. The CDR3 is CASSPGGSSNQPQHF. The CDR3 bases are TGTGCCAGCAGCCCAGGGGGGTCTAGCAATCAGCCCCAGCATTTT. V usage is TRBV12-3 or TRBV12-4 and J usage is TRBJ1-5, with 7 nucleotides matching TRBD1. V lost 6 bases and J lost 0; bases outside the gene matches: 5. The CDR3 spans 15 residues.

CDR3 DNA sequence: TGTGCCAGCAGTAGAGACAGGGAGGTCCAGCCCCAGCATTTT. This codes for CASSRDREVQPQHF. The chain carries TRBV12-3 or TRBV12-4 and TRBJ1-5, with 7 bases matching TRBD1. With V trimmed by 5 bases and J by 7 bases, 8 bases remained unmatched. The CDR3 runs 14 residues.

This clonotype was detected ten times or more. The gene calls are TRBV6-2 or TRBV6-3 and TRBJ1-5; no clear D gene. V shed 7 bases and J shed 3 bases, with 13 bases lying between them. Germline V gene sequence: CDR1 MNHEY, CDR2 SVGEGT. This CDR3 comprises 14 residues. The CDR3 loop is CASTSWAPNQPQHF. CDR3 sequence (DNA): TGTGCCAGCACCTCTTGGGCCCCCAATCAGCCCCAGCATTTT.